A single sample is the source of the 29 T cell receptor beta chains below, sequenced in a study of shared clonotypes between healthy human individuals. Method: immunoSEQ multiplex PCR; TCRdb's copy keeps in-frame clones and lacks some. The sample lists fewer than 3 million clones, roughly 90% seen once, with more than 0.35% in the top ten. What was sequenced was naive CD4+ T cells from PBMCs. Subset defined: CD45RA+ positively selected. The origin of the receptors is a man younger than 30 in good health. Some clones in this sample may be carry-over from other donors' samples.

The chain carries TRBV18 and TRBJ2-7; D gene unclear. V was clipped by 3 bases and J by 4 bases, with 13 bases between them. There are 14 residues in the CDR3. The V gene's germline CDR1 is KGHSH and CDR2 LQKENI. This CDR3 is CASSPTDGDYEQYF. CDR3 DNA: TGTGCCAGCTCACCCACGGACGGCGATTACGAGCAGTACTTC.

The rearrangement links TRBV5-1 to TRBJ2-2, with a weak D call TRBD1 (6 bases). V dropped 3 bases and J dropped 0 bases, with 12 bases sitting between them. The CDR3 is 16 residues long. The germline V gene has CDR1 SGHRS and CDR2 YFSETQ. CDR3 bases: TGCGCCAGCAGCTCAGGGGCAACTACGAACACCGGGGAGCTGTTTTTT. It encodes CASSSGATTNTGELFF. Drawing the rest from reference TRBV5-1 and TRBJ2-2, the complete variable domain is KAGVTQTPRYLIKTRGQQVTLSCSPISGHRSVSWYQQTPGQGLQFLFEYFSETQRNKGNFPGRFSGRQFSNSRSEMNVSTLELGDSALYLCASSSGATTNTGELFFGEGSRLTVL.

For this clone: At the DNA level, this CDR3 is encoded by other sequences in the same sample as well. V is TRBV6-1 and J is TRBJ1-5, with 8 bases that match TRBD1. The CDR3 spans 17 residues. Germline trimming cut 2 bases from V and 7 bases from J; bases unmatched to any gene: 13. Germline loops: CDR1 MNHNS, CDR2 SASEGT. The CDR3 nucleotides are TGTGCCAGCAGTGAATACGTGACAGGGGTGGGGTCCCAGCCCCAGCATTTT. It codes for CASSEYVTGVGSQPQHF.

The genes are TRBV6-5 and TRBJ2-7; TRBD2 matches at 13 bases. Trimming removed 5 bases from V and 5 bases from J; junction bases left unmatched: 6. The CDR3 spans 15 residues. Germline V gene sequence: CDR1 MNHEY, CDR2 SVGAGI. The CDR3 DNA reads as TGTGCCAGCAGTACCCGAGGACTAGCGGGAGACGAGCAGTACTTC. It codes for CASSTRGLAGDEQYF.

The chain recombines TRBV7-9 with TRBJ1-2; D is possibly TRBD1 (5 bases). Trimming left V 5 bases short and J 8 bases short, with 15 bases between. The germline V gene has CDR1 SEHNR and CDR2 FQNEAQ (reference sequence). This CDR3 spans 13 amino acids. CDR3 sequence: CASSRPDSLGYTF. CDR3 nucleotide sequence: TGTGCCAGCAGCCGGCCTGACAGTCTGGGCTACACCTTC. Together with reference TRBV7-9 and TRBJ1-2, the CDR3 gives the full variable domain: DTGVSQNPRHKITKRGQNVTFRCDPISEHNRLYWYRQTLGQGPEFLTYFQNEAQLEKSRLLSDRFSAERPKGSFSTLEIQRTEQGDSAMYLCASSRPDSLGYTFGSGTRLTVV.

Note on this clone: In the same sample, other DNA sequences code for this CDR3. The V gene is TRBV14, the J gene TRBJ1-1, with unresolved D. Trimming shortened V by 0 bases and J by 2 bases, and 4 bases separated the two germline ends. The germline V gene has CDR1 SGHDN and CDR2 FVKESK. The CDR3 runs to 13 residues. CDR3 loop: CASSQDLNTEAFF. The DNA for the CDR3 is TGTGCCAGCAGCCAAGACCTCAACACTGAAGCTTTCTTT. Variable domain in full (rest from reference TRBV14 and TRBJ1-1): EAGVTQFPSHSVIEKGQTVTLRCDPISGHDNLYWYRRVMGKEIKFLLHFVKESKQDESGMPNNRFLAERTGGTYSTLKVQPAELEDSGVYFCASSQDLNTEAFFGQGTRLTVV.

This chain uses TRBV4-2 with TRBJ2-1; 11 bases align to TRBD2. Germline assignment: CDR1 LGHNA and CDR2 YNFKEQ. The V and J ends lost 0 bases and 6 bases, in that order; junction bases with no gene match: 10. The CDR3 is 18 amino acids. CDR3 region: CASSQDSWGTSGSNEQFF. Here the CDR3 DNA reads TGTGCCAGCAGCCAAGATTCTTGGGGGACTAGCGGCTCCAATGAGCAGTTCTTC.

This clone was counted a single time. The CDR3 DNA sequence: TGTGCCAGCAGTGAAGCACCGGGACAGGATAGAGGCTACACCTTC. It yields the protein CASSEAPGQDRGYTF. The rearrangement links TRBV6-1 to TRBJ1-2; 8 bases are shared with TRBD1. The CDR3 consists of 15 residues. The V segment lost 0 bases and the J segment 8 bases; nucleotides outside the gene matches: 8. The germline V gene has CDR1 MNHNS and CDR2 SASEGT.

This chain connects TRBV7-9 to TRBJ2-3; D is ambiguous. CDR1 is SEHNR and CDR2 is FQNEAQ in the germline V gene (reference sequence). This CDR3 region has 14 residues. The ends were cut back, 0 bases at V and 4 bases at J, with 8 bases in the middle. The CDR3 bases are TGTGCCAGCAGCTTAGCCCCGGGTCCAGATACGCAGTATTTT. This encodes CASSLAPGPDTQYF.

V is TRBV2 and J is TRBJ2-7, with 11 bases lining up with TRBD1. Germline V lookup: CDR1 SNHLY, CDR2 FYNNEI. Trimming at V came to 4 bases and at J to 3 bases, leaving 8 bases not matched to a gene. The CDR3 length is 16 residues. The CDR3 DNA follows: TGTGCCAGCAGTGGAGGGACAGGGGGTGGCCACTACGAGCAGTACTTC. Its translation: CASSGGTGGGHYEQYF.

The CDR3: CASTKGQGQRYIQYF. The DNA of the CDR3 is TGCGCCAGCACCAAAGGACAGGGACAACGGTACATTCAGTACTTC. The chain carries TRBV5-1 and TRBJ2-4; 8 positions match TRBD1. The V gene end was trimmed by 6 bases and the J gene end by 8 bases; junction bases not matched to a gene: 13. CDR1 SGHRS and CDR2 YFSETQ come from the germline V gene. There are 15 residues in the CDR3.

V and J are TRBV21-1 and TRBJ2-3; the D call of TRBD1 is as the table states it, not checked on the DNA. TRBV21-1 represents a pseudogene. The length of the CDR3 is 14 residues. The CDR3 coding sequence is TGTGCCAGTTCCGGGACAGGGGACTTGGATACGCAGTATTTT. Protein: CASSGTGDLDTQYF.

V and J are TRBV18 and TRBJ1-5; D remains ambiguous. The CDR3 is 13 residues long. Trimming pared 3 bases from V and 7 bases from J, leaving 10 bases between. Germline CDR1 KGHSH, CDR2 LQKENI. The CDR3 sequence: CASSPVEEQPQHF. CDR3 nucleotide sequence: TGTGCCAGCTCACCGGTGGAAGAACAGCCCCAGCATTTT.

The chain is built from TRBV27 and TRBJ2-4, with TRBD2 matching 7 bases. The CDR3 consists of 15 residues. J gave up 5 bases and V 6 bases, and 10 bases lay outside the gene matches. The germline V gene encodes CDR1 MNHEY and CDR2 SMNVEV (reference sequence). Written as DNA, the CDR3 is TGTGCCAGCAGACTCGTGGGAGGGCCGCAAAACATTCAGTACTTC. It translates to CASRLVGGPQNIQYF.

The V and J genes are TRBV4-3 and TRBJ2-5, with TRBD2 as a possible D gene (6 bases). With 1 base removed from V and 9 bases from J, the gap between germline ends came to 18 bases. The V gene's germline CDR1 is LGHNA and CDR2 YSLEER. The CDR3 length is 15 residues. This CDR3 is CASSQGRTPGVAQYF. The CDR3 DNA sequence: TGCGCCAGCAGCCAAGGGCGGACACCGGGGGTGGCCCAGTACTTC.

CDR3 region: CSARDWGYTF. In DNA, the CDR3 is TGCAGTGCTAGAGATTGGGGCTACACCTTC. The V and J genes are TRBV20-1 and TRBJ1-2; no reliable D call. Germline CDR1 and CDR2: DFQATT and SNEGSKA (reference sequence). Trimming left V 0 bases short and J 8 bases short, with 4 bases between. The CDR3 sequence is 10 residues long.

The chain links TRBV27 to TRBJ2-7; unclear D gene. Between the trimmed V and J ends, which lost 5 bases and 5 bases, there was a span of 13 bases. Germline CDR1 and CDR2: MNHEY and SMNVEV (reference sequence). The CDR3 is made up of 13 amino acids. CDR3 sequence (DNA): TGTGCCAGCAGTCCTCGCCCCAACAACGAGCAGTACTTC. Translation gives CASSPRPNNEQYF.

The chain uses TRBV2 and TRBJ2-1, with D maybe TRBD2 (6 bases). V was pared by 4 bases and J by 4 bases, with 14 bases between. The CDR3 sequence is 15 residues long. CDR1 and CDR2 from the germline V gene are SNHLY and FYNNEI. The CDR3 coding sequence is TGTGCCAGCAGTGGGCTGGGAGGATCTTACAATGAGCAGTTCTTC. Translated, it gives CASSGLGGSYNEQFF. The full variable domain, with the rest looked up from reference TRBV2 and TRBJ2-1, is EPEVTQTPSHQVTQMGQEVILRCVPISNHLYFYWYRQILGQKVEFLVSFYNNEISEKSEIFDDQFSVERPDGSNFTLKIRSTKLEDSAMYFCASSGLGGSYNEQFFGPGTRLTVL.

The chain is built from TRBV7-9 and TRBJ2-7; D is possibly TRBD1 (6 bases). The CDR3 totals 14 residues. From germline, CDR1 is SEHNR and CDR2 FQNEAQ (reference sequence). V was shortened by 5 bases and J by 1 base, with 12 bases between the two germline ends. The CDR3 spells CASSVEGDSYEQYF. The CDR3 DNA sequence: TGTGCCAGCAGCGTAGAGGGGGATTCCTACGAGCAGTACTTC.

The chain uses TRBV10-2 and TRBJ2-1, with D possibly being TRBD1 or TRBD2 (5 bases each). Per the germline V gene, CDR1 is WSHSY and CDR2 is SAAADI. Trimming took 10 bases from V and 0 from J, leaving 10 bases between them. CDR3 length: 13 residues. The CDR3 DNA reads as TGCGCCACGGGGCCTAGCTCCTACAATGAGCAGTTCTTC. Translation: CATGPSSYNEQFF.

CDR3 protein: CASSGVGGGQGNQPQHF. The CDR3 nucleotides are TGTGCCAGCAGCGGGGTGGGCGGGGGCCAGGGCAATCAGCCCCAGCATTTT. V usage is TRBV2 and J usage is TRBJ1-5, with D possibly being TRBD1 (6 bases). Germline V gene lookup returns CDR1 SNHLY and CDR2 FYNNEI. This CDR3 spans 17 amino acids. V shed 6 bases and J shed 2 bases, with 20 bases lying between them.

The V call is TRBV5-1, the J call TRBJ2-4, with 11 bases lining up with TRBD2. The germline gives CDR1 SGHRS, CDR2 YFSETQ. The CDR3 runs 14 residues. J lost 6 bases, V lost 4 bases, and 3 bases had no gene match. CDR3 DNA sequence: TGCGCCAGCAGCCCCGGGACTAGCGGAAACATTCAGTACTTC. Translated: CASSPGTSGNIQYF.

This clone has a single count. The rearrangement joins TRBV19 to TRBJ2-3; 9 nucleotides align to TRBD1. Germline V lookup: CDR1 LNHDA, CDR2 SQIVND (reference sequence). CDR3 length equals 16 residues. V was clipped by 6 bases and J by 3 bases; unmatched bases: 10. This CDR3 is CASSRAGQGLTDTQYF. The CDR3 DNA is TGTGCCAGTAGCCGCGCCGGACAGGGGTTAACAGATACGCAGTATTTT.

This clone was seen only a few times. The chain carries TRBV28 and TRBJ1-2; 7 positions match TRBD1. V shed 5 bases, J shed 2 bases, and the junction held 11 bases outside the gene matches. The CDR3 loop spans 16 amino acids. Germline CDR1 and CDR2: MDHEN and SYDVKM. CDR3 residues: CASSRTGAAANYGYTF. For the CDR3, the DNA is TGTGCCAGCAGTAGAACAGGGGCCGCTGCAAACTATGGCTACACCTTC.

The chain uses TRBV2 and TRBJ1-2; D may be TRBD1 (6 bases). Trimming left V 3 bases short and J 2 bases short, with 10 bases between. CDR3 size: 14 residues. Germline CDR1 is SNHLY and CDR2 is FYNNEI. The CDR3 region has the DNA TGTGCCAGCAGTGATGGGGGGCAGAACTATGGCTACACCTTC. It codes for CASSDGGQNYGYTF. The full variable domain, completed using reference TRBV2 and TRBJ1-2, is EPEVTQTPSHQVTQMGQEVILRCVPISNHLYFYWYRQILGQKVEFLVSFYNNEISEKSEIFDDQFSVERPDGSNFTLKIRSTKLEDSAMYFCASSDGGQNYGYTFGSGTRLTVV.

The CDR3: CASSEGTQYF. The DNA of the CDR3 is TGTGCCAGCTCGGAGGGTACGCAGTATTTT. The chain recombines TRBV28 with TRBJ2-3, with D perhaps TRBD2 (6 bases). The CDR3 sequence is 10 residues long. V gave up 8 bases and J gave up 8 bases, with 8 bases separating them. Looked up from germline, CDR1 is MDHEN and CDR2 is SYDVKM.

CDR3 DNA sequence: TGTGCCAGCAGCCCCAGTGTTGGGTCCTACGAGCAGTACTTC. It is translated as CASSPSVGSYEQYF. This chain connects TRBV9 to TRBJ2-7, with D hard to call. The CDR3 extends over 14 amino acids. V was pared by 4 bases and J by 1 base, with 12 bases between. CDR1 is SGDLS and CDR2 is YYNGEE in the germline V gene.

V is TRBV10-1 and J is TRBJ2-7, with D perhaps TRBD1 (5 bases). V lost 0 bases and J 3 bases, leaving 9 bases between the germline ends. The CDR3 is 14 amino acids. Germline CDR1 is WNHNN and CDR2 is SYGVQD (reference sequence). The CDR3 region has the DNA TGCGCCAGCAGTGAGTCTGCACAGGTCTACGAGCAGTACTTC. Its translation: CASSESAQVYEQYF.

In its sample, this clone was seen once. V and J are TRBV28 and TRBJ1-2, with D perhaps matching TRBD1 (5 bases). Germline-derived CDR1 and CDR2 are MDHEN and SYDVKM. The CDR3 is 12 residues long. V lost 2 bases and J lost 12, with 13 bases in between. DNA for the CDR3: TGTGCCAGCAGTTTAGACAGACAAGACCACACCTTC. This codes for CASSLDRQDHTF.